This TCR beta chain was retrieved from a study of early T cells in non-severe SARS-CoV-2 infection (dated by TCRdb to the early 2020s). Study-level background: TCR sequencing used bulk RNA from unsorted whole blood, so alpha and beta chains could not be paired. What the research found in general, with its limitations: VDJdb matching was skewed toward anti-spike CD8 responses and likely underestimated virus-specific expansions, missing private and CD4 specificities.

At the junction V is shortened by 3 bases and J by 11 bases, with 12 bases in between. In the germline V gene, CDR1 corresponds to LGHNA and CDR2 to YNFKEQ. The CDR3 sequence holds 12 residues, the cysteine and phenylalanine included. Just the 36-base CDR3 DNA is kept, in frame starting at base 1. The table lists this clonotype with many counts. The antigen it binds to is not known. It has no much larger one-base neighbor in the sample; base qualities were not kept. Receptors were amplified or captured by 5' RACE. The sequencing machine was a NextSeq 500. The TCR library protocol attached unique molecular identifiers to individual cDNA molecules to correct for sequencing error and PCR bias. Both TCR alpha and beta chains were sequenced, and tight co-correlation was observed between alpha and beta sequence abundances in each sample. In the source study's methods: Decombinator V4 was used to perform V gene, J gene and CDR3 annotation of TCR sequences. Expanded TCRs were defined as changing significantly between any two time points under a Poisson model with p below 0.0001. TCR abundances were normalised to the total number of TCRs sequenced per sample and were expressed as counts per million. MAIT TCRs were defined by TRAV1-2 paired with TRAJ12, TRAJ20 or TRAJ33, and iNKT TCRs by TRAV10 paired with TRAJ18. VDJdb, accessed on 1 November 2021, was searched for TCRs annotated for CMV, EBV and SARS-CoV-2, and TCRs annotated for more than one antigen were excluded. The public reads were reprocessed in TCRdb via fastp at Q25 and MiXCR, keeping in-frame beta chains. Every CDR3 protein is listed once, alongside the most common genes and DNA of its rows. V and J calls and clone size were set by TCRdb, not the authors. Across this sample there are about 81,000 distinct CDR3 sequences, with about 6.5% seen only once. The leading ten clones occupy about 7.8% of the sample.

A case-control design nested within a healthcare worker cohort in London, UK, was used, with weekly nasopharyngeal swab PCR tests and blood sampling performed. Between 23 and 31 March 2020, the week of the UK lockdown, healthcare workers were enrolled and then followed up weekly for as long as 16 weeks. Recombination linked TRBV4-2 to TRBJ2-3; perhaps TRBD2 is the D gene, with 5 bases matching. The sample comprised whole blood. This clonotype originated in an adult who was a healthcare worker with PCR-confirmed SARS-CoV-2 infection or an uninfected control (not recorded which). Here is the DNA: TGTGCCAGCAGCCACCTCGGTCGGGAGCAGTATTTT. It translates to CASSHLGREQYF.